This T cell receptor (beta chain) was observed in a study of CD8+ T cells in alopecia areata. About the study: Each of the treated patients was given oral tofacitinib, 5 to 10 mg twice daily, for moderate-to-severe alopecia areata. Whole-study findings and limits: Sequences from scalp samples also cover resident alphabeta T cells of normal skin.

A remark on this clone: Its antigen remains unknown. Other DNA sequences in this specimen translate into the identical CDR3.

Treatment in this sample: oral pan-JAK inhibitor, 5-10 mg twice daily. The study team obtained lesional scalp punch biopsies and peripheral blood from alopecia areata patients. Investigators isolated RNA and reverse transcribed it into cDNA to act as the sequencing template. Sequencing used immunoSEQ multiplex PCR; TCRdb keeps in-frame clones, though not all of them. The sample holds around 170,000 clones, roughly 46% seen once. Germline V gives CDR1 SGHRS, CDR2 YFSETQ. The CDR3 consists of 15 residues. The V gene end was trimmed by 1 base and the J gene end by 0 bases; junction bases not matched to a gene: 1.

The J gene is TRBJ1-5, the V gene TRBV5-1, with 7 nucleotides matching TRBD1. The sequence was collected from a human donor with alopecia areata. The sample was CD8+ T cells sorted from blood, taken around week 54, from a patient treated with tofacitinib. The CDR3 DNA reads TGCGCCAGCAGCTTGACAGGGGATAGCAATCAGCCCCAGCATTTT. Protein sequence: CASSLTGDSNQPQHF.